The 26 T cell receptor beta chains below come from one sample, sequenced in a study of shared clonotypes between healthy human individuals. Profiling relied on immunoSEQ multiplex PCR, and the TCRdb table lists in-frame clones only, not all of them. The table lists about 680,000 clones, about three quarters of them singletons, with 1.5% to 2% in the top ten. The sequenced sample was memory CD4+ T cells sorted from blood. Subset reported: CD45RA-negative fraction. The receptors here all came from a woman aged 25 to 39 in good health.

This chain joins TRBV5-1 and TRBJ2-2, with 8 positions matching TRBD2. The trim removed 5 bases at V and 5 bases at J, leaving 11 bases unmatched. This CDR3 contains 16 residues. Germline values: CDR1 SGHRS, CDR2 YFSETQ. This CDR3 is CASRSGAGGGTGELFF. Written as DNA, the CDR3 is TGCGCCAGCAGAAGTGGGGCGGGAGGAGGAACCGGGGAGCTGTTTTTT.

J is TRBJ2-7 and V is TRBV15, with D unresolved. Germline lookup yields CDR1 LNHNV and CDR2 YYDKDF (reference sequence). The CDR3 has 13 residues. V was trimmed by 3 bases and J by 7 bases, leaving 13 bases between them. In DNA, the CDR3 is TGTGCCACCAGCAGGGTTCAAGCAGAAGAGCAGTACTTC. Translated, it gives CATSRVQAEEQYF.

This clone was seen many times. The same CDR3 can be traced to other DNA sequences in this sample. V and J are TRBV5-1 and TRBJ2-4; 9 nucleotides agree with TRBD2. The CDR3 is made up of 15 amino acids. Trimming removed 0 bases from V and 6 bases from J; junction bases left unmatched: 4. Germline assignment: CDR1 SGHRS and CDR2 YFSETQ. The CDR3 here is CASSLGSGSGNIQYF. CDR3 DNA: TGCGCCAGCAGCTTGGGTAGCGGGAGTGGAAACATTCAGTACTTC.

This chain connects TRBV5-1 to TRBJ1-2; D not certain. The V and J ends lost 0 bases and 4 bases respectively, with 10 bases between them. CDR1 SGHRS and CDR2 YFSETQ come from the germline V gene. This CDR3 region has 14 residues. CDR3: CASSLVTTSYGYTF. DNA of the CDR3: TGCGCCAGCAGCTTGGTTACAACGAGCTATGGCTACACCTTC.

The CDR3, as DNA: TGTGCCAGCAGCTTAGTGGCGCGGAGCTCCTACGAGCAGTACTTC. Residues: CASSLVARSSYEQYF. The chain combines TRBV7-9 with TRBJ2-7; D gene unclear. V lost 1 base and J 0 bases, leaving 10 bases between the germline ends. Per germline, CDR1 SEHNR and CDR2 FQNEAQ (reference sequence). The CDR3 sequence is 15 residues long.

This clone was picked up many times. The chain couples TRBV11-2 to TRBJ2-3, with unresolved D. V was clipped by 3 bases and J by 6 bases, with 10 bases between them. The CDR3 has 13 residues. In germline, CDR1 is SGHAT, CDR2 FQNNGV. The CDR3 coding sequence is TGTGCCAGCAGCTTGTCAACATCGGATACGCAGTATTTT. It yields the protein CASSLSTSDTQYF.

CDR3 DNA: TGTGCCTGGAGTACCTTGTACGGAGATTCACCCCTCCACTTT. Translated: CAWSTLYGDSPLHF. This rearrangement joins TRBV30 to TRBJ1-6, with D hard to call. The length of the CDR3 is 14 residues. The V end lost 2 bases, the J end lost 8 bases, and 13 bases lay between the germline ends. Germline V gene lookup returns CDR1 GTSNPN and CDR2 SVGIG (reference sequence).

V gene TRBV27 combines with J gene TRBJ1-4; D gene uncertain. The CDR3 has 14 amino acids. V lost 8 bases to trimming and J lost 5 bases, with 15 bases between them. The germline gives CDR1 MNHEY, CDR2 SMNVEV (reference sequence). DNA of the CDR3: TGTGCCAGCTTTAATGGCAGCTTAAATGAAAAACTGTTTTTT. Its translation: CASFNGSLNEKLFF.

Turning to this clone: The identical CDR3 is also encoded by other nucleotide sequences in the sample. The V gene is TRBV2, the J gene TRBJ2-5, with D unresolved. V shed 1 base and J shed 2 bases, with 5 bases lying between them. The CDR3 spans 13 residues. Germline V gene data show CDR1 as SNHLY and CDR2 as FYNNEI. CDR3 residues: CASSEDSQETQYF. DNA of the CDR3: TGTGCCAGCAGTGAAGACAGTCAAGAGACCCAGTACTTC.

The chain carries TRBV27 and TRBJ1-5; TRBD1 matches 8 bases. This CDR3 has 15 amino acids. The V gene's germline CDR1 is MNHEY and CDR2 SMNVEV (reference sequence). The V and J ends lost 5 bases and 4 bases, in that order; junction bases with no gene match: 7. CDR3 sequence reads: CASSRDRRGNQPQHF. The CDR3 nucleotides are TGTGCCAGCAGTAGGGACAGGAGAGGGAATCAGCCCCAGCATTTT.

This clone was detected only a few times. V and J are TRBV19 and TRBJ1-4, with D tentatively TRBD1 (5 bases). V lost 9 bases and J lost 7, with 18 bases in between. This CDR3 has 14 amino acids. Germline V gene sequence: CDR1 LNHDA, CDR2 SQIVND (reference sequence). In DNA form, the CDR3 reads TGTGCCAGCTCCAGGGCTACAGGATTTGAAAAACTGTTTTTT. It encodes CASSRATGFEKLFF.

This clone has just one count. The same CDR3 arises from other DNA sequences in this sample as well. The CDR3 spells CASSPRGSGANVLTF. CDR3 coding DNA: TGTGCCAGCAGCCCGAGGGGCTCTGGGGCCAACGTCCTGACTTTC. The V and J genes are TRBV7-3 and TRBJ2-6, with D perhaps being TRBD1 or TRBD2 (5 bases each). Trimming stripped 5 bases from V and 0 bases from J, with 8 bases between. This CDR3 has 15 amino acids. Germline CDR1 reads SGHTA; CDR2 reads FQGTGA.

V usage is TRBV5-4 and J usage is TRBJ2-5; D is ambiguous. The V gene lost 4 bases and the J gene lost 1 base, with 8 bases spanning the gap. This CDR3 has 13 amino acids. CDR1 and CDR2 from the germline V gene are SGHNT and YYREEE (reference sequence). The CDR3 protein is CASSPWTQETQYF. CDR3 in DNA: TGTGCCAGCAGCCCCTGGACCCAAGAGACCCAGTACTTC.

The gene calls are TRBV11-2 and TRBJ2-5; 9 positions agree with TRBD1. The J segment lost 5 bases and the V segment lost 5 bases, leaving 9 bases of the junction unmatched. Per germline, CDR1 SGHAT and CDR2 FQNNGV. The CDR3 is 15 residues long. This CDR3 is CASSGMGQGRETQYF. The CDR3 DNA reads as TGTGCCAGCAGCGGGATGGGACAGGGAAGGGAGACCCAGTACTTC.

This clone was picked up a small number of times. The rearrangement uses TRBV5-1 and TRBJ2-2, with D possibly being TRBD2 (6 bases). V was shortened by 7 bases and J by 5 bases, with 12 bases between the two germline ends. The CDR3 loop spans 13 amino acids. CDR1 is SGHRS and CDR2 is YFSETQ in the germline V gene. The CDR3, as DNA: TGCGCCAGCTCCGGGACTCAGACCGGGGAGCTGTTTTTT. This gives the protein CASSGTQTGELFF.

The rearrangement uses TRBV11-2 and TRBJ1-1, with D possibly TRBD1 on 6 matching bases. V was pared by 7 bases and J by 1 base, with 13 bases between. The CDR3 has 14 residues. The germline gives CDR1 SGHAT, CDR2 FQNNGV. CDR3 in DNA: TGTGCCAGCACCTACAGGGCTGGGAACACTGAAGCTTTCTTT. The encoded protein is CASTYRAGNTEAFF.

The chain employs TRBV6-6 and TRBJ1-5; TRBD1 matches at 11 bases. Germline V gives CDR1 MNHNY, CDR2 SVGAGI (reference sequence). The CDR3 contains 15 residues. The trim removed 2 bases at V and 6 bases at J, leaving 3 bases unmatched. CDR3 DNA sequence: TGTGCCAGCAGTTACGGACAGGGGGCGGTTCAGCCCCAGCATTTT. Amino acid sequence: CASSYGQGAVQPQHF.

The CDR3 reads CASSWTGRDTGELFF. CDR3 in DNA: TGTGCCAGCAGTTGGACAGGGAGGGACACCGGGGAGCTGTTTTTT. The genes are TRBV28 and TRBJ2-2; possible D gene TRBD1, 8 bases. Germline V gives CDR1 MDHEN, CDR2 SYDVKM. The V end was cut by 4 bases, the J end by 3 bases, with 12 bases between. The CDR3 extends over 15 amino acids.

The chain is built from TRBV29-1 and TRBJ2-2, with TRBD1 matching 9 bases. The trim removed 6 bases at V and 7 bases at J, leaving 6 bases unmatched. Germline loops: CDR1 SQVTM, CDR2 ANQGSEA. CDR3 size: 13 residues. The CDR3 protein is CSVVDRGNGELFF. CDR3 coding DNA: TGCAGCGTCGTCGACAGGGGGAACGGGGAGCTGTTTTTT.

The chain uses TRBV5-1 and TRBJ2-2; TRBD2 matches at 7 bases. Trimming removed 3 bases from V and 3 bases from J; junction bases left unmatched: 8. The CDR3 extends over 16 amino acids. Germline loops: CDR1 SGHRS, CDR2 YFSETQ. The CDR3 DNA sequence: TGCGCCAGCAGCTCGGGAGCGGGATTGGACACCGGGGAGCTGTTTTTT. Translation gives CASSSGAGLDTGELFF.

This chain uses TRBV28 with TRBJ1-2; D unclear. Germline V CDR1 and CDR2: MDHEN, SYDVKM. V gave up 2 bases and J gave up 3 bases, with 10 bases separating them. The CDR3 spans 14 residues. CDR3 sequence (DNA): TGTGCCAGCAGTTTAGGTAACCTACACTATGGCTACACCTTC. It encodes CASSLGNLHYGYTF.

Note on this clone: Other DNA sequences in the same sample also yield this CDR3. This chain joins TRBV20-1 and TRBJ2-7, with D perhaps being TRBD1 or TRBD2 (5 bases each). The V gene's germline CDR1 is DFQATT and CDR2 SNEGSKA (reference sequence). Trimming stripped 6 bases from V and 1 base from J, with 7 bases between. The CDR3 extends over 11 amino acids. The DNA for the CDR3 is TGCAGTGCGGGGGTTTCCTACGAGCAGTACTTC. Protein sequence: CSAGVSYEQYF.

The CDR3 DNA sequence: TGTGCCAGCAGTTTCGCGGAGACCCAGTACTTC. This encodes CASSFAETQYF. The genes are TRBV28 and TRBJ2-5; D gene uncertain. The germline V gene has CDR1 MDHEN and CDR2 SYDVKM. The CDR3 runs 11 residues. Trimming took off 3 bases at V and 5 bases at J, with 4 bases between the two ends.

This chain uses TRBV27 with TRBJ1-5; maybe TRBD1 (5 bases). This CDR3 contains 17 residues. V was pared by 0 bases and J by 3 bases, with 15 bases between. In germline, CDR1 is MNHEY, CDR2 SMNVEV (reference sequence). The CDR3 DNA sequence: TGTGCCAGCAGTTTATCCGGGGCCGTCAAACCCAATCAGCCCCAGCATTTT. Encoded protein: CASSLSGAVKPNQPQHF.

The chain couples TRBV18 to TRBJ1-2; TRBD1 matches 7 bases. The CDR3 spans 13 residues. With V trimmed by 2 bases and J by 7 bases, 4 bases remained unmatched. CDR1 is KGHSH, CDR2 LQKENI, per germline. In nucleotides, the CDR3 is TGTGCCAGCTCACCAGCGGACAGGACTGGCTACACCTTC. Protein product: CASSPADRTGYTF.

This chain uses TRBV6-1 with TRBJ1-1; 9 nucleotides line up with TRBD1. Losses at the gene ends were 4 bases for V and 4 bases for J; bases not matched to a gene: 4. Per the germline V gene, CDR1 is MNHNS and CDR2 is SASEGT. The CDR3 is made up of 14 amino acids. In DNA, the CDR3 is TGTGCCAGCAGTGCTGGGGACAGGGTCACTGAAGCTTTCTTT. Translation gives CASSAGDRVTEAFF.